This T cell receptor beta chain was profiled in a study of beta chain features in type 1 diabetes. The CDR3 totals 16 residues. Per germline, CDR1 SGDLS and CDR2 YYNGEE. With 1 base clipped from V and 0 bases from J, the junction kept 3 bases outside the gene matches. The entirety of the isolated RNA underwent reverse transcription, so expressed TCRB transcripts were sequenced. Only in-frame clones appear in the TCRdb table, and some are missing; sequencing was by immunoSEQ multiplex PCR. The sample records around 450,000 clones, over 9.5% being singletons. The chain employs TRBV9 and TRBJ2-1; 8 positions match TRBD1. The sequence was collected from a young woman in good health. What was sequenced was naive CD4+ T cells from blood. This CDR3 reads CASSVSGGLSYNEQFF. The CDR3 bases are TGTGCCAGCAGCGTATCAGGGGGCCTCTCCTACAATGAGCAGTTCTTC.